The present TCR beta chain was sequenced within a study of T cells in Graves' hyperthyroidism and ophthalmopathy (dated by TCRdb to between 2018 and 2020). For context, the study as a whole: Peripheral blood was sampled at the time of initial diagnosis, prior to any treatment. TCR V-J signatures able to tell the groups apart were searched for in a discovery cohort of approximately 95 patients, of whom over 40 had Graves' ophthalmopathy and roughly 58 had stable Graves' hyperthyroidism. An independent validation cohort of about 19 hyperthyroidism patients and roughly 16 patients who later progressed to ophthalmopathy tested prospective prediction of ophthalmopathy. The 95 to 100 discovery patients were randomly divided into training and test sets at a 7:3 ratio. In addition, the study compared T-cell repertoires in thyroid tissue and in blood from about six Graves' hyperthyroidism patients. Once sampling was done, hyperthyroidism patients were given methimazole at a starting dose of 30 mg daily, whereas ophthalmopathy patients were given high-dose intravenous methylprednisolone. The paper reports TCR Vbeta CDR3 sequencing of approximately 130 peripheral blood samples: 40 to 45 ophthalmopathy, about 75 hyperthyroidism and about 17 progressor patients.

V is cut back by 8 bases and J by 4 bases, with 4 bases in the junction unmatched. Measured from the cysteine to the phenylalanine, the CDR3 is 14 residues long. Left in the record is the CDR3 DNA by itself, 42 bases read in frame from the first base. In the germline V gene, CDR1 corresponds to SNHLY and CDR2 to FYNNEI. The TCR beta CDR3 regions were amplified from RNA transcripts. The TCR CDR3 was subjected to a first round of RT-PCR using the HTBI primer set and the Qiagen OneStep RT-PCR kit. Libraries were constructed in a second round of multiplex PCR, after which size selection and purification were carried out. Libraries were sequenced paired-end with 100 bp reads on an Illumina HiSeq2000. As for the authors' bioinformatics: SOAPnuke was used to process the raw data, throwing out any read that contained adapters or uncalled bases, had a mean Phred below 15, or lacked an exact constant-primer or identifier match. COPE v1.2.5 was used to merge high-quality paired reads, and clonotypes were defined as unique nucleotide sequences. Clonotypes were aligned to IMGT TRBV, TRBD and TRBJ reference segments using MiTCR v1.1. The analysis included only V-J combinations with a frequency above 0.0001, which together covered 99% to 99.2% of the repertoires. The TCS score was defined as F50 (clonal expansion) divided by E x V (chaos), with BLOSUM62-based TCRdist calculated between CDR3 peptides within each V-J. Welch's t-statistics and random forest reduced roughly 540 V-J features to fewer than 15, which were used in a naive Bayes classifier (R e1071). In TCRdb, the public reads were trimmed at Q25 with fastp and aligned with MiXCR, with productive beta chains retained. Every distinct CDR3 protein forms one entry, paired with its most common genes and DNA. What appears here as the V and J calls and clone size reflects TCRdb's work, not the paper's. The sample data list 300,000 to 450,000 distinct CDR3 sequences, and approximately 13% of these were observed just once. In total, the top ten clones hold 11% of the sample.

This clonotype was observed at least ten times. No antigen is known for it. Per-nucleotide qualities are absent, and no much larger clonotype sits a single base away. A patient counted as having stable Graves' hyperthyroidism if no progression to ophthalmopathy occurred over 18 months of follow-up. Hyperthyroidism patients were newly diagnosed, with disease duration under 2 months, and aged 18 to 65 years. The study excluded patients with uncontrolled infections, other autoimmune diseases, pregnancy or lactation. Diagnoses were established on the basis of clinical symptoms, serum thyroxine and TRAb, thyroid ultrasound, and orbital computed tomography. PBMCs were separated from 10 ml of fresh peripheral blood using Ficoll-Paque density gradient centrifugation. Total RNA was extracted with Trizol reagent, and quality was checked on an Agilent 2100 Bioanalyzer. What the authors observed across the whole study: In validation, progression to ophthalmopathy was predicted by the model with roughly 69% sensitivity and 72.22% specificity, a median of approximately 7.1 months before onset. A 13 V-J signature model separated ophthalmopathy from stable hyperthyroidism, with around 91% sensitivity and roughly 81% specificity in cross-validation and 80%/75% in testing. Most expanded thyroid clonotypes (frequency above 0.001) were also detected in blood, suggesting blood repertoires may reflect thyroid immune responses. Sample size was not statistically predetermined, and investigators were not blinded to group allocation.

This TCR derives from a woman aged 60-75 years with Graves' hyperthyroidism. Material for sequencing was blood. In this chain, TRBV2 is recombined with TRBJ2-1; the central 11 bases match TRBD2. The CDR3 region has the sequence CASGRLAGYNEQFF. The bases read TGTGCCAGCGGGAGACTAGCGGGGTACAATGAGCAGTTCTTC.